The present T cell receptor (beta chain) was sequenced within a study of CD8+ T cells in alopecia areata. Findings of the study overall: Against the mouse data, patients shared TCRs less clearly, possibly for HLA reasons. In lesional scalp, particularly from alopecia totalis/universalis, clonality was higher than in normal scalp.

Following RNA extraction, reverse transcription yielded cDNA that acted as the sequencing template. Clones were sequenced by immunoSEQ multiplex PCR, and TCRdb holds only the in-frame ones, with some missing. In the table there are 150,000 to 200,000 clones, 67% of which are singletons. A few counts support this clone. The antigen remains undetermined. J was trimmed by 6 bases and V by 6 bases; bases with no gene match: 8. Germline V CDR1 and CDR2: MNHEY, SVGAGI. The CDR3 is made up of 15 amino acids. Specimens obtained from alopecia areata patients comprised lesional scalp punch biopsies and peripheral blood. CD4+ and CD8+ T cells were sorted from PBMCs stained for CD3, CD4 and CD8.

This sequence was found in a human donor with alopecia areata. Sample: CD8+ T cells sorted from blood, taken at week 0. The rearrangement links TRBV6-5 to TRBJ2-3; 11 nucleotides line up with TRBD2. CDR3 bases: TGTGCCAGCAGCCTTAGCGGGGGGGCCTTGGATACGCAGTATTTT. Its translation is CASSLSGGALDTQYF.